This entry concerns a single T cell receptor beta chain. This specimen belongs to a study of lymphopenia after photon versus proton radiotherapy. The protocol was immunoSEQ multiplex PCR, while the TCRdb copy is restricted to in-frame clones and leaves out a portion. Among 68,000 or so clones listed, roughly 90% were seen once. The clonotype originates from a woman in her 70s with pancreatic cancer. This sample comprised peripheral blood, obtained from a patient treated with photon-based radiotherapy.

The CDR3 region has the DNA TGTGCCAGCAGTTTAATTCGACAGTTGAACACCGGGGAGCTGTTTTTT. Amino acids: CASSLIRQLNTGELFF. The chain carries TRBV27 and TRBJ2-2, with D possibly being TRBD1 (5 bases). The germline V and J ends were trimmed by 2 bases and 1 base, with 11 bases remaining between them. The CDR3 contains 16 residues. From germline, CDR1 is MNHEY and CDR2 SMNVEV (reference sequence).